This passage covers 25 T cell receptor beta chains from one sample sequenced in a study of blood T cell repertoires in COVID-19 (dated by TCRdb to 2018 to 2021). Library preparation used the immunoSEQ multiplex PCR assay. TCRdb's version of the immuneACCESS table is confined to in-frame rearrangements and falls short of the full clone set. An unresolved V gene accounts for under half of the shortfall where checked; the remainder is of unknown origin. The sample includes about 280,000 clones, with approximately 85% observed a single time. Together, the top ten hold approximately 5.1% of the sample. Sequencing used peripheral blood. The receptors here all came from a man aged 45 to 65 with active or convalescent COVID-19.

The chain links TRBV7-9 to TRBJ2-1; no reliable D call. The V and J ends lost 4 bases and 7 bases respectively, with 5 bases between them. Germline CDR1 and CDR2: SEHNR and FQNEAQ (reference sequence). CDR3 length: 11 residues. CDR3 loop: CASSSQNEQFF. DNA for the CDR3: TGTGCCAGCAGCTCCCAAAATGAGCAGTTCTTC.

This chain links TRBV7-8 with TRBJ1-4, with a tentative D call TRBD1 (6 bases). V lost 5 bases to trimming and J lost 4 bases, with 14 bases between them. This CDR3 has 15 residues. Germline lookup yields CDR1 SGHVS and CDR2 FQNEAQ. This chain's CDR3 is CASSRLGADNEKLFF. CDR3 in DNA: TGTGCCAGCAGCCGCCTGGGGGCAGATAATGAAAAACTGTTTTTT.

The gene calls are TRBV5-1 and TRBJ2-7, with 8 bases aligning to TRBD1. Germline V gene data show CDR1 as SGHRS and CDR2 as YFSETQ. V trimming: 2 bases; J trimming: 6 bases; junction bases outside the gene matches: 1. The CDR3 has 12 amino acids. The CDR3 loop reads CASSFTGGEQYF. The CDR3 region has the DNA TGCGCCAGCAGCTTTACAGGGGGCGAGCAGTACTTC.

V is TRBV25-1 and J is TRBJ2-7; TRBD1 matches 7 bases. The trim removed 4 bases at V and 3 bases at J, leaving 3 bases unmatched. Germline loops: CDR1 MGHDK, CDR2 SYGVNS. This CDR3 has 13 amino acids. In DNA, the CDR3 is TGTGCCAGCAGTGTGGGACAGATCTACGAGCAGTACTTC. Protein product: CASSVGQIYEQYF.

The chain employs TRBV19 and TRBJ1-5; weak D call: TRBD1 (6 bases). Trimming shortened V by 4 bases and J by 7 bases, and 14 bases separated the two germline ends. Germline CDR1 LNHDA, CDR2 SQIVND (reference sequence). CDR3 length equals 14 residues. The CDR3 coding sequence is TGTGCCAGTAGTAACACCAGGGGTGGGCAGCCCCAGCATTTT. The encoded protein is CASSNTRGGQPQHF.

For this clone: This same CDR3 is encoded by further DNA sequences in the sample. This chain uses TRBV5-1 with TRBJ2-5; the match to TRBD2 covers 8 bases. V was pared by 4 bases and J by 2 bases, with 4 bases of the junction left unmatched. Looked up from germline, CDR1 is SGHRS and CDR2 is YFSETQ. CDR3 length equals 14 residues. Here the CDR3 DNA reads TGCGCCAGCAGCCGCGGGACTAGTCAAGAGACCCAGTACTTC. Its translation: CASSRGTSQETQYF.

This chain connects TRBV7-9 to TRBJ2-3, with 9 bases lining up with TRBD1. The trim removed 4 bases at V and 6 bases at J, leaving 5 bases unmatched. In germline, CDR1 is SEHNR, CDR2 FQNEAQ (reference sequence). CDR3 length: 14 residues. The CDR3 coding sequence is TGTGCCAGCAGCTCCTGGGACAGGGAGGATACGCAGTATTTT. Encoded protein: CASSSWDREDTQYF.

The V gene is TRBV9, the J gene TRBJ2-7, with D possibly matching TRBD2 (5 bases). The V gene's germline CDR1 is SGDLS and CDR2 YYNGEE. V gave up 0 bases and J gave up 4 bases, with 14 bases separating them. The CDR3 spans 15 residues. As DNA, the CDR3 is TGTGCCAGCAGCGTAGATCCTAGCAGGCAATACGAGCAGTACTTC. Amino acids: CASSVDPSRQYEQYF.

This chain connects TRBV6-2 or TRBV6-3 to TRBJ1-5; D unresolved. The V gene lost 5 bases and the J gene lost 2 bases, with 4 bases spanning the gap. The CDR3 has 12 amino acids. Germline V gives CDR1 MNHEY, CDR2 SVGEGT. CDR3 region: CASSERNQPQHF. Here the CDR3 DNA reads TGTGCCAGCAGTGAGCGCAATCAGCCCCAGCATTTT.

The chain employs TRBV7-2 and TRBJ1-1, with 7 nucleotides matching TRBD1. CDR1 is SGHTA, CDR2 FQGNSA, per germline. The CDR3 runs 11 residues. V lost 5 bases, J lost 11 bases, and 5 bases stayed unmatched. CDR3 nucleotides: TGTGCCAGCAGCAACGTGGGACAGGCTTTCTTT. Translating gives CASSNVGQAFF.

The V call is TRBV28, the J call TRBJ2-7; D might be TRBD2 (5 bases). The germline V and J ends were trimmed by 6 bases and 7 bases, with 13 bases remaining between them. Germline CDR1 reads MDHEN; CDR2 reads SYDVKM. CDR3 size: 12 residues. The CDR3 region is CASRTRTGEQYF. The CDR3 DNA sequence: TGTGCCAGCAGAACCCGGACGGGGGAGCAGTACTTC.

The J gene is TRBJ2-7, the V gene TRBV4-1, with 7 nucleotides matching TRBD2. The ends lost 1 base at V and 7 bases at J; junction bases unmatched: 16. This CDR3 is 17 amino acids long. CDR1 and CDR2 (germline): MGHRA, YSYEKL. CDR3 bases: TGCGCCAGCAGCCAAGGGTCAGAGGCGGGAGTTCTCGGGGAGCAGTACTTC. It yields the protein CASSQGSEAGVLGEQYF.

This clone showed up just a few times. Here the CDR3 reads CSASRLAGTYNEQFF. In DNA, the CDR3 is TGCAGTGCTAGTAGGTTAGCGGGGACATACAATGAGCAGTTCTTC. The chain recombines TRBV20-1 with TRBJ2-1, with 8 bases matching TRBD2. Per the germline V gene, CDR1 is DFQATT and CDR2 is SNEGSKA (reference sequence). After removal of 3 bases from V and 4 bases from J, the junction contained 8 bases not matched to a gene. CDR3 length: 15 amino acids.

The CDR3 reads CASSLRGSSGNTIYF. In DNA form, the CDR3 reads TGTGCCAGCAGCTTGAGGGGTTCGTCTGGAAACACCATATATTTT. The J gene is TRBJ1-3, the V gene TRBV5-4, with TRBD1 as a possible D gene (5 bases). The germline V gene encodes CDR1 SGHNT and CDR2 YYREEE (reference sequence). V lost 1 base and J lost 1, with 9 bases in between. This CDR3 has 15 residues.

The chain carries TRBV7-9 and TRBJ1-1, with D hard to call. There are 16 residues in the CDR3. Germline V gene lookup returns CDR1 SEHNR and CDR2 FQNEAQ (reference sequence). Trimming removed 1 base at V and 3 bases at J, with 15 bases between. The CDR3 here is CASSLGIGAGDTEAFF. Written as DNA, the CDR3 is TGTGCCAGCAGCTTAGGGATTGGAGCCGGGGACACTGAAGCTTTCTTT.

This clone was picked up a small number of times. The V and J genes are TRBV3-1 (or the pseudogene TRBV3-2) and TRBJ1-6; a possible D gene is TRBD1 (6 bases). Trimming took off 4 bases at V and 6 bases at J, with 10 bases between the two ends. The CDR3 length is 14 residues. Per the germline V gene, CDR1 is LGHDT and CDR2 is YNNKEL (reference sequence). The CDR3 coding sequence is TGTGCCAGCAGCCGAGGACAGCCTAATTCACCCCTCCACTTT. Translated: CASSRGQPNSPLHF.

The rearrangement links TRBV5-1 to TRBJ1-1; D is possibly TRBD1 (6 bases). V was cut by 2 bases and J by 3 bases, with 14 bases left in between. In germline, CDR1 is SGHRS, CDR2 YFSETQ. This CDR3 comprises 15 residues. The CDR3 here is CASSFDTGWDTEAFF. Written as DNA, the CDR3 is TGCGCCAGCAGCTTCGATACAGGGTGGGACACTGAAGCTTTCTTT.

Concerning this clone itself: The DNA is left out, because the CDR3 cannot be placed on it with certainty; the CDR3 is given as TCRdb lists it. The CDR3 is CASSSSGGATEAFF. This rearrangement joins TRBV6-5 to TRBJ1-1. Germline loops: CDR1 MNHEY, CDR2 SVGAGI. With termini counted, the CDR3 has 14 amino acids.

The rearrangement joins TRBV3-1 (or the pseudogene TRBV3-2) to TRBJ2-1, with 8 bases aligning to TRBD2. The J segment lost 9 bases and the V segment lost 1 base, leaving 11 bases of the junction unmatched. In germline, CDR1 is LGHDT, CDR2 YNNKEL (reference sequence). This CDR3 comprises 16 residues. CDR3 in DNA: TGTGCCAGCAGCCAAGTCTGGCTCGGGAGGGCCTTTGAGCAGTTCTTC. Protein product: CASSQVWLGRAFEQFF.

The V and J genes are TRBV5-1 and TRBJ2-5; maybe TRBD1 (5 bases). The CDR3 loop spans 14 amino acids. V lost 0 bases and J lost 7, with 13 bases in between. Germline CDR1 reads SGHRS; CDR2 reads YFSETQ. The CDR3 nucleotides read TGCGCCAGCAGCTTGGAAGGGGTTCCGGGGACCCAGTACTTC. Translation: CASSLEGVPGTQYF.

V gene TRBV30 combines with J gene TRBJ1-5, with D possibly being TRBD1 (5 bases). The germline V gene has CDR1 GTSNPN and CDR2 SVGIG (reference sequence). V shed 2 bases and J shed 0 bases, with 8 bases lying between them. This CDR3 has 14 amino acids. The DNA for the CDR3 is TGTGCCTGGAGTAGGGGCAGTAGCAATCAGCCCCAGCATTTT. Its protein product is CAWSRGSSNQPQHF. The full variable domain, in which reference TRBV30 and TRBJ1-5 provide the parts outside the CDR3, is SQTIHQWPATLVQPVGSPLSLECTVEGTSNPNLYWYRQAAGRGLQLLFYSVGIGQISSEVPQNLSASRPQDRQFILSSKKLLLSDSGFYLCAWSRGSSNQPQHFGDGTRLSIL.

This clone turned up a few times. V and J are TRBV3-1 (or the pseudogene TRBV3-2) and TRBJ1-6; 9 bases align to TRBD1. CDR1 is LGHDT and CDR2 is YNNKEL in the germline V gene (reference sequence). The CDR3 sequence is 15 residues long. V lost 1 base to trimming and J lost 9 bases; unmatched junction nucleotides: 4. The CDR3 DNA reads TGTGCCAGCAGCCAAGCCGGGACAGGGCGTTCACCCCTCCACTTT. Translated, it gives CASSQAGTGRSPLHF.

The J gene is TRBJ2-7, the V gene TRBV5-1; D is undetermined. V was clipped by 4 bases and J by 3 bases, with 14 bases between them. CDR3 size: 14 residues. Germline CDR1 is SGHRS and CDR2 is YFSETQ. CDR3 protein: CASSPTTHSYEQYF. The CDR3 DNA sequence: TGCGCCAGCAGCCCAACGACACATAGCTACGAGCAGTACTTC.

The sample holds one count of this clone. This sequence joins TRBV7-2 and TRBJ1-5; 7 nucleotides align to TRBD1. Germline V lookup: CDR1 SGHTA, CDR2 FQGNSA. The trim removed 2 bases at V and 6 bases at J, leaving 4 bases unmatched. The CDR3 is 14 residues long. CDR3 sequence reads: CASSLNRGSQPQHF. The CDR3 DNA is TGTGCCAGCAGCTTAAACAGGGGAAGTCAGCCCCAGCATTTT.

V is TRBV5-1 and J is TRBJ2-7, with D unresolved. CDR1 is SGHRS, CDR2 YFSETQ, per germline. With 2 bases removed from V and 3 bases from J, the gap between germline ends came to 12 bases. The CDR3 runs to 14 residues. The CDR3: CASSFRINSYEQYF. CDR3 DNA: TGCGCCAGCAGCTTTCGAATTAACAGCTACGAGCAGTACTTC.